This entry describes one T cell receptor beta chain. The data were obtained in a study of OX40 agonist ivuxolimab in advanced cancers. Study at large: Participants averaged approximately 60 years of age (range 23 to 79) and were 75% to 90% male.

Trimming left V 0 bases short and J 5 bases short, with 7 bases between. Germline values: CDR1 SGDLS, CDR2 YYNGEE. CDR3 size: 13 residues. This table comes from immunoSEQ multiplex PCR, and its TCRdb copy is limited to in-frame clones, with some not included. The sample contains under 65,000 clones, about 85% of which appear only once. The origin of this receptor is an adult with an advanced solid tumor such as melanoma, head and neck, liver or kidney cancer. This sequence joins TRBV9 and TRBJ2-3; no definite D call. This material consisted of CD4+ or CD8+ T cells sorted from blood, taken in a trial of the OX40 agonist ivuxolimab. CDR3 residues: CASSVGRLDTQYF. CDR3 coding DNA: TGTGCCAGCAGCGTAGGAAGGTTAGATACGCAGTATTTT.